A single sample is the source of the 21 T cell receptor beta chains below, sequenced in a study of technical replicates of blood from a handful of donors. Profiling relied on immunoSEQ multiplex PCR, and the TCRdb table lists in-frame clones only, not all of them. In the table there are under 85,000 clones, 96% of which are singletons. Material for sequencing was T cells isolated from PBMCs. The receptors were sampled from a human donor in good health.

The rearrangement uses TRBV28 and TRBJ1-2; tentative D call: TRBD1 (6 bases). This CDR3 region has 13 residues. The germline V and J ends were trimmed by 8 bases and 8 bases, with 18 bases remaining between them. Germline-derived CDR1 and CDR2 are MDHEN and SYDVKM. The CDR3 spells CASELQGTRGYTF. The CDR3 DNA reads TGTGCCAGCGAACTTCAGGGGACACGCGGCTACACCTTC.

The chain joins TRBV5-4 to TRBJ1-2; 8 nucleotides align to TRBD1. The junction had 5 bases not matched to a gene; V was cut back by 1 base and J by 6 bases. CDR3 size: 14 residues. Germline CDR1 and CDR2: SGHNT and YYREEE (reference sequence). In DNA, the CDR3 is TGTGCCAGCAGCTTGAAAACAGGGGGAAATGGCTACACCTTC. This encodes CASSLKTGGNGYTF. Full variable domain (rest looked up from reference TRBV5-4 and TRBJ1-2): ETGVTQSPTHLIKTRGQQVTLRCSSQSGHNTVSWYQQALGQGPQFIFQYYREEENGRGNFPPRFSGLQFPNYSSELNVNALELDDSALYLCASSLKTGGNGYTFGSGTRLTVV.

The V gene is TRBV11-2, the J gene TRBJ1-1; D remains unclear. V dropped 5 bases and J dropped 5 bases, with 24 bases sitting between them. The length of the CDR3 is 17 residues. Looked up from germline, CDR1 is SGHAT and CDR2 is FQNNGV. CDR3 in DNA: TGTGCCAGCAGCCCCATTTTGCTGGCCGGGGAACGAACTGAAGCTTTCTTT. Amino acid sequence: CASSPILLAGERTEAFF.

V usage is TRBV15 and J usage is TRBJ1-2; D might be TRBD1 (5 bases). Germline CDR1 is LNHNV and CDR2 is YYDKDF (reference sequence). This CDR3 is 17 amino acids long. V shed 5 bases and J shed 0 bases, with 19 bases lying between them. CDR3 in amino acids: CATSGFQGGMANYGYTF. The CDR3 coding sequence is TGTGCCACCAGCGGCTTTCAGGGAGGGATGGCTAACTATGGCTACACCTTC. Full variable domain (outside the CDR3, taken from reference TRBV15 and TRBJ1-2): DAMVIQNPRYQVTQFGKPVTLSCSQTLNHNVMYWYQQKSSQAPKLLFHYYDKDFNNEADTPDNFQSRRPNTSFCFLDIRSPGLGDTAMYLCATSGFQGGMANYGYTFGSGTRLTVV.

The V and J genes are TRBV11-2 and TRBJ1-1; D possibly corresponds to TRBD1 (6 bases). The V gene's germline CDR1 is SGHAT and CDR2 FQNNGV. The CDR3 contains 14 residues. V gave up 1 base and J gave up 1 base, with 7 bases separating them. CDR3 DNA sequence: TGTGCCAGCAGCTTAGTGGGACAGAACACTGAAGCTTTCTTT. It encodes CASSLVGQNTEAFF.

The V gene is TRBV6-5, the J gene TRBJ1-1, with D perhaps matching TRBD1 (5 bases). There are 13 residues in the CDR3. CDR1 is MNHEY, CDR2 SVGAGI, per germline. With 8 bases removed from V and 2 bases from J, the gap between germline ends came to 12 bases. CDR3 in amino acids: CASAGADNTEAFF. In DNA, the CDR3 is TGTGCCAGCGCTGGGGCGGACAACACTGAAGCTTTCTTT.

This chain connects TRBV9 to TRBJ2-1, with a possible D match to TRBD2 (6 bases). From germline, CDR1 is SGDLS and CDR2 YYNGEE. The CDR3 has 16 residues. The ends were cut back, 6 bases at V and 4 bases at J, with 20 bases in the middle. The CDR3 is CASKGGTGEGYNEQFF. The CDR3 coding sequence is TGTGCCAGCAAGGGCGGTACGGGAGAGGGATACAATGAGCAGTTCTTC.

This chain connects TRBV6-5 to TRBJ2-7; a possible D gene is TRBD2 (5 bases). V shed 0 bases and J shed 6 bases, with 12 bases lying between them. The CDR3 is 14 amino acids. Germline CDR1 MNHEY, CDR2 SVGAGI. CDR3 region: CASSYSKDRGEQYF. In DNA form, the CDR3 reads TGTGCCAGCAGTTACTCGAAGGACCGGGGCGAGCAGTACTTC.

This sequence joins TRBV6-5 and TRBJ2-1; D ambiguous. The CDR3 consists of 15 residues. V was pared by 6 bases and J by 6 bases, with 18 bases between. Germline V gives CDR1 MNHEY, CDR2 SVGAGI. The CDR3 nucleotides read TGTGCCAGCAGCCGGTCCTCCTCCCTATTCAATGAGCAGTTCTTC. This sequence encodes CASSRSSSLFNEQFF.

The chain links TRBV10-2 to TRBJ2-1; the match to TRBD2 covers 10 bases. With V trimmed by 10 bases and J by 7 bases, 7 bases remained unmatched. The CDR3 has 13 residues. Germline CDR1 WSHSY, CDR2 SAAADI. In DNA form, the CDR3 reads TGCGCCATCTCCGGGACTAGCGTTAATGAGCAGTTCTTC. This codes for CAISGTSVNEQFF.

The chain employs TRBV7-9 and TRBJ2-5; 10 bases match TRBD2. There are 18 residues in the CDR3. J lost 2 bases, V lost 8 bases, and 17 bases had no gene match. Germline V gene sequence: CDR1 SEHNR, CDR2 FQNEAQ (reference sequence). The CDR3 DNA reads TGTGCCAGCTACCCACCATCGGGACTAGCGAGACTTCAAGAGACCCAGTACTTC. This gives the protein CASYPPSGLARLQETQYF. Together with reference TRBV7-9 and TRBJ2-5, the CDR3 gives the full variable domain: DTGVSQNPRHKITKRGQNVTFRCDPISEHNRLYWYRQTLGQGPEFLTYFQNEAQLEKSRLLSDRFSAERPKGSFSTLEIQRTEQGDSAMYLCASYPPSGLARLQETQYFGPGTRLLVL.

This clone was counted a few times. This chain links TRBV4-1 with TRBJ1-1; weak D call: TRBD1 (5 bases). Germline assignment: CDR1 MGHRA and CDR2 YSYEKL. This CDR3 is 11 amino acids long. The V end lost 1 base, the J end lost 8 bases, and 5 bases lay between the germline ends. The CDR3 DNA reads TGCGCCAGCAGCCAAGGGGGCGAAGCTTTCTTT. Its protein product is CASSQGGEAFF.

V gene TRBV7-3 combines with J gene TRBJ1-3; D gene unclear. Germline V gene lookup returns CDR1 SGHTA and CDR2 FQGTGA. This CDR3 is 14 amino acids long. Trimming pared 5 bases from V and 0 bases from J, leaving 8 bases between. The DNA for the CDR3 is TGTGCCAGCAGCCAACAGCACTCTGGAAACACCATATATTTT. Encoded protein: CASSQQHSGNTIYF.

This sequence joins TRBV7-6 and TRBJ2-1; no clear D. Germline assignment: CDR1 SGHVS and CDR2 FNYEAQ. This CDR3 has 12 residues. The ends were cut back, 5 bases at V and 6 bases at J, with 8 bases in the middle. The CDR3 DNA is TGTGCCAGCAGCCACTCCCGCAATGAGCAGTTCTTC. It yields the protein CASSHSRNEQFF.

The V call is TRBV5-1, the J call TRBJ2-7; 9 bases line up with TRBD1. CDR3 size: 15 residues. After removal of 7 bases from V and 6 bases from J, the junction contained 14 bases not matched to a gene. Germline-derived CDR1 and CDR2 are SGHRS and YFSETQ. CDR3 in amino acids: CASSNSGTGTGEQYF. The CDR3 DNA follows: TGCGCCAGCTCTAATTCCGGGACAGGGACCGGCGAGCAGTACTTC.

Here the CDR3 DNA reads TGTGCCAGCAGCCACTATACCGCTCCCTACGAGCAGTACTTC. Translated, it gives CASSHYTAPYEQYF. V gene TRBV4-2 combines with J gene TRBJ2-7, with D hard to call. In germline, CDR1 is LGHNA, CDR2 YNFKEQ. Trimming shortened V by 3 bases and J by 2 bases, and 11 bases separated the two germline ends. CDR3 length: 14 residues.

V gene TRBV7-2 combines with J gene TRBJ2-1; no definite D call. The V end was cut by 5 bases, the J end by 5 bases, with 13 bases between. Germline V CDR1 and CDR2: SGHTA, FQGNSA. The CDR3 spans 14 residues. The CDR3 loop reads CASSPRPSHNEQFF. The CDR3 DNA is TGTGCCAGCAGCCCTAGACCATCTCACAATGAGCAGTTCTTC.

J is TRBJ1-2 and V is TRBV27; perhaps TRBD1 as D (5 bases). Germline V CDR1 and CDR2: MNHEY, SMNVEV (reference sequence). Trimming stripped 3 bases from V and 2 bases from J, with 10 bases between. The CDR3 totals 14 residues. CDR3 nucleotide sequence: TGTGCCAGCAGTTTCAAGGGGCTCAACTATGGCTACACCTTC. Translated, it gives CASSFKGLNYGYTF.

The chain couples TRBV7-9 to TRBJ2-1, with unresolved D. Germline V gene data show CDR1 as SEHNR and CDR2 as FQNEAQ (reference sequence). The CDR3 is 11 residues long. V was pared by 6 bases and J by 6 bases, with 6 bases between. The CDR3 DNA follows: TGTGCCAGCAGTCCTAGCAATGAGCAGTTCTTC. Translated: CASSPSNEQFF.

This chain joins TRBV2 and TRBJ2-3; D possibly corresponds to TRBD2 (5 bases). The CDR3 covers 15 residues. The V end lost 2 bases, the J end lost 4 bases, and 13 bases lay between the germline ends. CDR1 SNHLY and CDR2 FYNNEI come from the germline V gene. CDR3 DNA sequence: TGTGCCAGCAGTGAATTTTTGGAGGATGCAGATACGCAGTATTTT. This codes for CASSEFLEDADTQYF.

This clone showed up just once. V and J are TRBV28 and TRBJ2-7; the match to TRBD2 covers 7 bases. CDR1 MDHEN and CDR2 SYDVKM come from the germline V gene. CDR3 size: 14 residues. V trimming: 3 bases; J trimming: 3 bases; junction bases outside the gene matches: 5. CDR3 in DNA: TGTGCCAGCAGTTTTACCGGGACTAACTACGAGCAGTACTTC. It specifies CASSFTGTNYEQYF.